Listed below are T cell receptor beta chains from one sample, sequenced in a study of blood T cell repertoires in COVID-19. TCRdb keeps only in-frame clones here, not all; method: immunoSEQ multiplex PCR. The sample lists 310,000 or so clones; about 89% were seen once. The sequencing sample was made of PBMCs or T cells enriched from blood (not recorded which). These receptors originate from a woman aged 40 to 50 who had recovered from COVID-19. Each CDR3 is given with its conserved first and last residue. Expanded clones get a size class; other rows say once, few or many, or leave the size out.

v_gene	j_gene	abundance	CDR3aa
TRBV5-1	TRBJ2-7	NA	CASSFDGATYEQYF
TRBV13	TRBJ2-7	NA	CASSLGLAGELSSYEQYF
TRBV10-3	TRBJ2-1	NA	CAARGGPYNEQFF
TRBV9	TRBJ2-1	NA	CASSVLADYNEQFF
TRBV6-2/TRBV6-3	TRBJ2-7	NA	CASSPPSGQGVHF
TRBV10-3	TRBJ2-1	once	CAISESGTGEGEQFF
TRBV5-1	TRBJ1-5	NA	CASSLSPNQPQHF
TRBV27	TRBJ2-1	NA	CASSSSTGYRNEQFF
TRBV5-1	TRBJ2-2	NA	CASSFWGVGELFF
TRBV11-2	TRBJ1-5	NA	CASSLQGNQPQHF
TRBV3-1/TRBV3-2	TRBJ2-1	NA	CASSQDLQGPRNEQFF
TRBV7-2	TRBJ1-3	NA	CASSPSVYSGNTIYF
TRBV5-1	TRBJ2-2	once	CASSLLSGTGELFF
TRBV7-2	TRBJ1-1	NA	CASSLTTGGNTEAFF
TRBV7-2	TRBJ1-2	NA	CASSLGRGDGYTF
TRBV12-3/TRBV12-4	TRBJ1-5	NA	CASSLRGQPQHF
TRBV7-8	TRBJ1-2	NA	CASSWRGRDGYTF
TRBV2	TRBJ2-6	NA	CASNREGANVLTF
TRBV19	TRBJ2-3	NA	CASSYPGESSDTQYF
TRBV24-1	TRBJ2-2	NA	CATSDSGRGIGELFF
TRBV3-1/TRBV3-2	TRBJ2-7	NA	CASSQGRGTVSYEQYF
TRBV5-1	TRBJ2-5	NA	CASSLGLAGGQETQYF
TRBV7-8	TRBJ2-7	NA	CASSFSGRVHEQYF
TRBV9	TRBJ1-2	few	CASSPSGGAKGYTF
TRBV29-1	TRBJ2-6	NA	CSVLGGPSGANVLTF
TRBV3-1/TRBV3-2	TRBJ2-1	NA	CASSQEGQGARNEQFF
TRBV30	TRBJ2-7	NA	CAWSWDTSYEQYF
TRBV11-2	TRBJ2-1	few	CASSRTGLSYNEQFF
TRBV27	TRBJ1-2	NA	CASRLLQGPAF
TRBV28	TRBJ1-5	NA	CASSLTGGNQPQHF
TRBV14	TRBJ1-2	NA	CASSRRGTNYGYTF
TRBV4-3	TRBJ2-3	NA	CASSQGTVGTDTQYF
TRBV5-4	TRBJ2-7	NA	CASSSPGLVRYEQYF
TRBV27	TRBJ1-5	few	CASRSTGVQPQHF
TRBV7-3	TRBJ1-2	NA	CASSLGQGASYGYTF
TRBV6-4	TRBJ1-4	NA	CASSDLRQRNEKLFF
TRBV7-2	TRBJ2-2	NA	CASSLATGNTGELFF
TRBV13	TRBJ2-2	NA	CASSSLAGGELFF
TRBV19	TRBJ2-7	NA	CASSISPGTTKGEQYF
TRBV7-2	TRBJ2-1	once	CASSPPSGGNNEQFF
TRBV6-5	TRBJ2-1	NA	CASSYGGVLAPNEQFF
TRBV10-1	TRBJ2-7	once	CASSEPGVGEQYF
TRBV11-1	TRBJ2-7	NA	CASSSYPNRAAYEQYF
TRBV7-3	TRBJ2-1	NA	CASSLGLAGFEQFF
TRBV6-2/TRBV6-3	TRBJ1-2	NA	CASSHTVYGYTF
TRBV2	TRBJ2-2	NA	CASSEDGQWVTGELFF
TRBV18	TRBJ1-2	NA	CASSSFRTDYGYTF
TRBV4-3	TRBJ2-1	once	CASSPNDGGQGEQFF
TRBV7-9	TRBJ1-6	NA	CASSFSVTYNSPLHF
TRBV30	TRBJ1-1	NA	CAWIGGRTEAFF
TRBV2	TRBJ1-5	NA	CASSEGRPPYQPQHF